This TCR beta chain comes out of a study of T cell repertoires in cytomegalovirus infection. Study-wide context: Signatures in public TCR beta sequences pointed to both CMV infection and matching HLA type.

CDR3 length: 8 residues. V was clipped by 7 bases and J by 10 bases, with 4 bases between them. The germline V gene has CDR1 SEHNR and CDR2 FQNEAQ (reference sequence). Points from the study as a whole: CMV carriers having the relevant HLA were flagged by cumulative public TCR beta family frequency.

MiXCR, applied by TCRdb to the reads, yields one record per CDR3 protein. This sample has about 160,000 distinct CDR3 sequences; 17% occur once, and the top ten carry about 19%. A few counts support this clonotype. The antigen is not known. This sequence originates from a human donor in good health (CMV status not recorded). Some clones in this sample may be carry-over from other donors' samples. The chain links TRBV7-9 to TRBJ2-5; D ambiguous. The sample was CD8+ T cells from PBMCs. The CDR3 reads CASNNQYF. The CDR3, as DNA: TGTGCCAGCAATAACCAGTACTTC.